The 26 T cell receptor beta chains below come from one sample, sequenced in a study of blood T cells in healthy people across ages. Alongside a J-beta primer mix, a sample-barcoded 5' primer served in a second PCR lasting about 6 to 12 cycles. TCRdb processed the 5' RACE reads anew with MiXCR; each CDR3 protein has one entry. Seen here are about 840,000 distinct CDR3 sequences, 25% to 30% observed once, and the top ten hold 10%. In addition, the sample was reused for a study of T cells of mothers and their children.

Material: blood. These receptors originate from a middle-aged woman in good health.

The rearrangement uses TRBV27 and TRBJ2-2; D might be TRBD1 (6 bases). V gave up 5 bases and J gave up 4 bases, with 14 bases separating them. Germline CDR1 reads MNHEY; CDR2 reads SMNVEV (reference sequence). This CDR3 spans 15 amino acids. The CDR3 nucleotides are TGTGCCAGCAGTCGGGACACTGGGGGCACCGGGGAGCTGTTTTTT. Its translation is CASSRDTGGTGELFF.

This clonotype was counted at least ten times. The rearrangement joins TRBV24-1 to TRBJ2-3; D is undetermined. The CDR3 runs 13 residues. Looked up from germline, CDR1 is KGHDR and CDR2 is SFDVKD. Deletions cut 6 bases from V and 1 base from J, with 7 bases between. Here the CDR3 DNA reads TGTGCCACCAGTACATATGGCACAGATACGCAGTATTTT. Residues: CATSTYGTDTQYF.

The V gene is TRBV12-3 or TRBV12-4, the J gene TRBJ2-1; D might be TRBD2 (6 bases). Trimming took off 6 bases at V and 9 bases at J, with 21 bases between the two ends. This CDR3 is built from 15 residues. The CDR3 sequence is CASSIRDSPLSEQFF. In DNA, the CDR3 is TGTGCCAGCAGCATACGGGACTCACCCCTAAGTGAGCAGTTCTTC.

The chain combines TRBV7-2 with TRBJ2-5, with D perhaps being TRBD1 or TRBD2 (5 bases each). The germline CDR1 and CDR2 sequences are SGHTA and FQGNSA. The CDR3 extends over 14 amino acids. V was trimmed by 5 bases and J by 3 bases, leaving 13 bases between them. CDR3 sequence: CASSLGATEETQYF. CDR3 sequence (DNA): TGTGCCAGCAGCCTCGGGGCAACCGAAGAGACCCAGTACTTC.

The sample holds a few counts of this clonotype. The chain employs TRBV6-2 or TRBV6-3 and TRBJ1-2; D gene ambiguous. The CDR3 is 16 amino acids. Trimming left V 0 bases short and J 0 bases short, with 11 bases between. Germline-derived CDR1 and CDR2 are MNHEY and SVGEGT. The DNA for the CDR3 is TGTGCCAGCAGTTACTCGAACCCGACAACTAACTATGGCTACACCTTC. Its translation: CASSYSNPTTNYGYTF.

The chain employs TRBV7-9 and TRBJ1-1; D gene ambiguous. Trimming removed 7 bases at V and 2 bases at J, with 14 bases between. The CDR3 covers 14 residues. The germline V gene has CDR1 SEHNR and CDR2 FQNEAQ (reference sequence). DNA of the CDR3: TGTGCCAGCACCCCAGACACTATTAACACTGAAGCTTTCTTT. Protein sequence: CASTPDTINTEAFF.

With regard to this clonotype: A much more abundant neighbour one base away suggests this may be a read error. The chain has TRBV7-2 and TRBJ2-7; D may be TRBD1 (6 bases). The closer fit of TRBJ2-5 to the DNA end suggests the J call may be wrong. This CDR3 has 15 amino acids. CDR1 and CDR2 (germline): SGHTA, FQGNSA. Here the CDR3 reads CASSPGAGVSETQYF. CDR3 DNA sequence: TGTGCCAGCAGCCCTGGGGCAGGGGTATCGGAGACCCAGTACTTC.

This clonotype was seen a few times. DNA for the CDR3: TGTGCCAGCAGTTCCAGCGGGTACACGTACGAGCAGTACTTC. Translated, it gives CASSSSGYTYEQYF. The chain uses TRBV7-8 and TRBJ2-7; TRBD2 might be the D (6 bases). CDR3 length: 14 residues. Trimming left V 6 bases short and J 4 bases short, with 16 bases between. CDR1 and CDR2 from the germline V gene are SGHVS and FQNEAQ.

The CDR3 nucleotides are TGTGCCAGCAGTTTAGGGCAAAAGAGCAATCAGCCCCAGCATTTT. As protein: CASSLGQKSNQPQHF. The rearrangement joins TRBV12-3 or TRBV12-4 to TRBJ1-5; D gene unclear. Trimming shortened V by 1 base and J by 1 base, and 8 bases separated the two germline ends. CDR3 length equals 15 residues.

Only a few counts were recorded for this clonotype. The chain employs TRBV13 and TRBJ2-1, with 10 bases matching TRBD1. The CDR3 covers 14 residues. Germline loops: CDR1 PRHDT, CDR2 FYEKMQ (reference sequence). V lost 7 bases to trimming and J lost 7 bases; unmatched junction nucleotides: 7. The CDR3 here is CASNFRTGGNEQFF. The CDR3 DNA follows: TGTGCCAGCAACTTCCGGACAGGGGGGAATGAGCAGTTCTTC.

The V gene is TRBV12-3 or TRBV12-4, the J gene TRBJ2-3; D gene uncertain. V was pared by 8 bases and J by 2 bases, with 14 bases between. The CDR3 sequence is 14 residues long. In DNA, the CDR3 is TGTGCCAGCGGGATGTCGGGCTACACAGATACGCAGTATTTT. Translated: CASGMSGYTDTQYF.

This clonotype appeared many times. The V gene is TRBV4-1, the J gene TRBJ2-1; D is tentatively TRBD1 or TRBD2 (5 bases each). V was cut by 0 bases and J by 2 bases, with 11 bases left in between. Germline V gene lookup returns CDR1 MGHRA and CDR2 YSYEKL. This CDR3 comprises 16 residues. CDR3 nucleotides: TGCGCCAGCAGCCAAGAACCGGGACGCGCCTACAATGAGCAGTTCTTC. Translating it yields CASSQEPGRAYNEQFF.

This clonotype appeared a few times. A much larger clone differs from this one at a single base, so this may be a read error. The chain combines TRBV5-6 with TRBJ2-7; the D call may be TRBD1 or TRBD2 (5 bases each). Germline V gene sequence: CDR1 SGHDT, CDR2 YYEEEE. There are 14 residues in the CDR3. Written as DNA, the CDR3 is TGTGCCAGCAGCTTGCGGGGCTACTCCTACGGGCAGTACTTC. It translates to CASSLRGYSYGQYF.

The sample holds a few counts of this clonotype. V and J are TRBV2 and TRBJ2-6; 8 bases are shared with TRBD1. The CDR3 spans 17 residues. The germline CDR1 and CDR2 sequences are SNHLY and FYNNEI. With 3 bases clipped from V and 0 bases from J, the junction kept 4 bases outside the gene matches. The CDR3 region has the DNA TGTGCCAGCAGTGATGCACAGGGGGGCTCTGGGGCCAACGTCCTGACTTTC. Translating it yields CASSDAQGGSGANVLTF.

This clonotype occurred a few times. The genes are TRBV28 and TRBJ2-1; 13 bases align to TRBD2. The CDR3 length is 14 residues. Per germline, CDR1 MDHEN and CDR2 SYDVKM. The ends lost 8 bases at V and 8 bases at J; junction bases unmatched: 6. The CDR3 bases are TGTGCCAGCGACACTAGCGGGGGGGCCTATGAGCAGTTCTTC. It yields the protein CASDTSGGAYEQFF.

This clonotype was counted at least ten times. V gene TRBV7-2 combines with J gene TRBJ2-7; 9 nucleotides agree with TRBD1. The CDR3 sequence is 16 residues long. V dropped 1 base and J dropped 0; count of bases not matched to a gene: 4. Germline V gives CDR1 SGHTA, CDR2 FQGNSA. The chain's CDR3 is CASSLEGTGISYEQYF. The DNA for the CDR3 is TGTGCCAGCAGCTTAGAGGGGACAGGGATCTCCTACGAGCAGTACTTC.

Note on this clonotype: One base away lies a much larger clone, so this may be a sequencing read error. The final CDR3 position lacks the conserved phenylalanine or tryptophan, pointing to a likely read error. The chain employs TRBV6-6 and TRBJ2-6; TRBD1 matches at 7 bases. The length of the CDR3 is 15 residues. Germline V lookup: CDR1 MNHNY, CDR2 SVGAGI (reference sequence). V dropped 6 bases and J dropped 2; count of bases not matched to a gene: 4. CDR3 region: CASRQGTAGANVLTC. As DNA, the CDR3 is TGTGCCAGCAGGCAAGGGACAGCTGGGGCCAACGTCCTGACTTGC.

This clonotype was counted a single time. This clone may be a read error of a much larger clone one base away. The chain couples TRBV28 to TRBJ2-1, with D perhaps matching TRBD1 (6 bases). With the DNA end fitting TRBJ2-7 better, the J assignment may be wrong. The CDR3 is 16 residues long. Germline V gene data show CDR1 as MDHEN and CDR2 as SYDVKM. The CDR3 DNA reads TGTGCCAGCAGTGTCGGCGGCAGGGGCTCCTACAATGAGCAGTACTTC. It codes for CASSVGGRGSYNEQYF.

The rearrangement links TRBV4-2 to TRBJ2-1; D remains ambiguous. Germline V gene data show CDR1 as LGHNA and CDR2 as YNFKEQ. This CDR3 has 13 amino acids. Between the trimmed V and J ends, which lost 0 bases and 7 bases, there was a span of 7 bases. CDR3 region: CASSQDLANEQFF. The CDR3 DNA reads TGTGCCAGCAGCCAAGATCTCGCGAATGAGCAGTTCTTC.

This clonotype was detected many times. Written as DNA, the CDR3 is TGTGCCAGCAGTTTAAGCGGGGATCGCTACGAGCAGTACTTC. It translates to CASSLSGDRYEQYF. V gene TRBV28 combines with J gene TRBJ2-7, with TRBD2 matching over 7 bases. Trimming removed 2 bases from V and 3 bases from J; junction bases left unmatched: 4. The CDR3 spans 14 residues. The V gene's germline CDR1 is MDHEN and CDR2 SYDVKM. Full variable domain (remainder filled in from reference TRBV28 and TRBJ2-7): DVKVTQSSRYLVKRTGEKVFLECVQDMDHENMFWYRQDPGLGLRLIYFSYDVKMKEKGDIPEGYSVSREKKERFSLILESASTNQTSMYLCASSLSGDRYEQYFGPGTRLTVT.

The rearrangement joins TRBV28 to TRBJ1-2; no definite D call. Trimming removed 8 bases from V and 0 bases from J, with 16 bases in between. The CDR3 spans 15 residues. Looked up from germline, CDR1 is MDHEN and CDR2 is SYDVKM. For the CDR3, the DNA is TGTGCCAGCTGTCTCGGACGGAGAGCTAACTATGGCTACACCTTC. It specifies CASCLGRRANYGYTF.

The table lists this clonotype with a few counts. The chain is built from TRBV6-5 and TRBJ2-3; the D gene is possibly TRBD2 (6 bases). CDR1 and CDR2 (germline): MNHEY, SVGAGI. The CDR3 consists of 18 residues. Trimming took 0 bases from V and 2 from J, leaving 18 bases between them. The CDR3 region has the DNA TGTGCCAGCAGTTACTCGCCCATTGAACTAGCCTCCACAGATACGCAGTATTTT. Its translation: CASSYSPIELASTDTQYF.

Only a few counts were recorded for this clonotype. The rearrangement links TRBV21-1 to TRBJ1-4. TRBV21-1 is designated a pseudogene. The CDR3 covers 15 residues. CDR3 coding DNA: TGTGCCAGCAGCAAAGAGGGCCAAGGCCCAGAAAAACTGTTTTTT. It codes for CASSKEGQGPEKLFF.

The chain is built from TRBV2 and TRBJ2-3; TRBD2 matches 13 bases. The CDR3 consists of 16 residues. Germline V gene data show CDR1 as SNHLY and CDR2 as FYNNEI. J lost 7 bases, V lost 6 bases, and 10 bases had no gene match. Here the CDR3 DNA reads TGTGCCAGCAGCGCACTAGCGGGGGGGCCTTTGAATACGCAGTATTTT. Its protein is CASSALAGGPLNTQYF.

CDR3 DNA: TGTGCCAGCAGCGGCAGACAGGGGGAAGAGACCCAGTACTTC. This translates into CASSGRQGEETQYF. The chain is built from TRBV9 and TRBJ2-5; 9 bases map to TRBD1. The J segment lost 3 bases and the V segment lost 3 bases, leaving 3 bases of the junction unmatched. This CDR3 is 14 amino acids long. Germline CDR1 is SGDLS and CDR2 is YYNGEE.

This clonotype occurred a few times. The CDR3, as DNA: TGTGCCAGCAGCTTAGTTGGTGTCTACGAGCAGTACTTC. Its protein product is CASSLVGVYEQYF. The genes are TRBV13 and TRBJ2-7; unclear D gene. CDR1 is PRHDT and CDR2 is FYEKMQ in the germline V gene (reference sequence). Trimming took off 1 base at V and 3 bases at J, with 7 bases between the two ends. This CDR3 region has 13 residues.